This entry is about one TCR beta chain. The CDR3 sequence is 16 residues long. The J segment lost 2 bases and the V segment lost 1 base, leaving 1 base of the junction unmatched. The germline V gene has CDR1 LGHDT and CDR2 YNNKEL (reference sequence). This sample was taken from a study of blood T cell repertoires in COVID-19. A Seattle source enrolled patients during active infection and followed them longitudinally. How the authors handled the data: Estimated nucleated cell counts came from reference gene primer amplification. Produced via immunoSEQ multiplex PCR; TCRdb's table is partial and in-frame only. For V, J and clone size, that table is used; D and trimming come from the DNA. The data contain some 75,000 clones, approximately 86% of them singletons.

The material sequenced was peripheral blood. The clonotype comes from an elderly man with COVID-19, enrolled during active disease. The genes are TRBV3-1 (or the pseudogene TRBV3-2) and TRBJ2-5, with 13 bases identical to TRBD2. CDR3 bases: TGTGCCAGCAGCCAAGGGACTAGCGGGGGACAAGAGACCCAGTACTTC. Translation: CASSQGTSGGQETQYF.